A selection of T cell receptor beta chains follows, all from one sample in a study of PD-1 blockade in mismatch repair-deficient tumors. This table comes from immunoSEQ multiplex PCR, and its TCRdb copy is limited to in-frame clones, with some not included. The sample has about 68,000 clones, around 80% seen once. The source material was peripheral blood, sampled 2 weeks after starting pembrolizumab. These receptors all come from an adult with mismatch repair-deficient cancer. Each CDR3 is given without its conserved first and last residue. Fields, in order: J gene, CDR3 length, V gene, CDR3 protein.

TRBJ1-4,9,TRBV30,ASGQAEKLF
TRBJ2-5,12,TRBV13,ASSRGTLQETQY
TRBJ2-7,13,TRBV5-6,ASSLGVKTSYEQY
TRBJ1-5,12,TRBV7-2,ASSPSDSNQPQH
TRBJ2-2,12,TRBV6-5,ASIRTAYTGELF
TRBJ2-1,11,TRBV2,ASSERAGGTQF
TRBJ2-1,16,TRBV4-2,ASSQDGPAGAHYNEQF
TRBJ2-7,14,TRBV7-6,ASSLSWASGSHEQY
TRBJ2-3,12,TRBV6-6,ASSYAGVADTQY
TRBJ2-7,14,TRBV2,ASSEASGLAGDEQY
TRBJ1-2,13,TRBV7-9,ASSQDQGAGVGYT
TRBJ2-1,13,TRBV4-2,ASSPLAGTYNEQF
TRBJ1-1,11,TRBV18,ASSPRRGPEAF
TRBJ1-1,11,TRBV19,ASTEGQNTEAF
TRBJ1-1,13,TRBV7-8,ASRNKRGQSTEAF
TRBJ2-1,14,TRBV7-2,ASSLAPGTGINEQF
TRBJ2-2,13,TRBV11-1,ASSLDQSTTGELF
TRBJ1-4,10,TRBV6-6,ASSYGYEKLF
TRBJ2-7,13,TRBV7-9,ASSLSGARGYEQY
TRBJ1-1,9,TRBV30,AGTQRDEAF
TRBJ1-1,11,TRBV6-1,ASSATGNTEAF
TRBJ2-2,13,TRBV5-8,ASSRTQGVGGELF
TRBJ1-1,13,TRBV13,ASSLGLTLNTEAF
TRBJ1-2,11,TRBV23-1,ASTPDINYGYT
TRBJ1-2,12,TRBV6-5,ASSEIRGRNGYT
TRBJ2-1,12,TRBV6-4,ASSLSGSANEQF
TRBJ2-1,11,TRBV29-1,SVQGRDYNEQF
TRBJ1-2,12,TRBV6-6,ASSYSDSNYGYT
TRBJ1-1,12,TRBV6-6,ASSYSLQDTEAF
TRBJ1-5,14,TRBV5-5,ASSLRRGQGTQPQH
TRBJ1-4,14,TRBV4-1,ASSQVPGQGVEKLF
TRBJ2-2,12,TRBV7-2,ASSPRQGTGELF
TRBJ2-7,12,TRBV5-4,ASSFGDRGYEQY
TRBJ2-7,14,TRBV28,ASSLQLAGGPGEQY
TRBJ2-7,12,TRBV27,ASSSGTPPYEQY
TRBJ2-1,15,TRBV11-2,ASSLEPSAWSYNEQF
TRBJ1-2,12,TRBV28,ASSSSPLNYGYT
TRBJ2-7,13,TRBV25-1,ASSETGLKSYEQY
TRBJ2-7,12,TRBV6-1,ASSELHNSYEQY
TRBJ1-2,12,TRBV6-1,ASKTVPINYGYT
TRBJ2-7,13,TRBV6-1,ASSFRLAELYEQY
TRBJ2-7,11,TRBV7-7,ASSPGQGYEQY
TRBJ2-1,10,TRBV7-2,ASSSRDNEQF
TRBJ1-2,15,TRBV7-9,ASSSGRFLTGRGGYT
TRBJ2-1,11,TRBV10-3,AISESGINEQF
NA,13,TRBV5-4,ASSLGLTSDYEQY
TRBJ2-2,12,TRBV7-2,ASSLTSGTGELF
TRBJ2-3,14,TRBV2,ASSDVDLTKTDTQY
TRBJ2-3,14,TRBV5-4,ASSMGAGDGTDTQY
TRBJ2-7,12,TRBV11-3,ASSYSGTGDEQY
TRBJ2-7,14,TRBV21-1,AREREGKKSSYEQY